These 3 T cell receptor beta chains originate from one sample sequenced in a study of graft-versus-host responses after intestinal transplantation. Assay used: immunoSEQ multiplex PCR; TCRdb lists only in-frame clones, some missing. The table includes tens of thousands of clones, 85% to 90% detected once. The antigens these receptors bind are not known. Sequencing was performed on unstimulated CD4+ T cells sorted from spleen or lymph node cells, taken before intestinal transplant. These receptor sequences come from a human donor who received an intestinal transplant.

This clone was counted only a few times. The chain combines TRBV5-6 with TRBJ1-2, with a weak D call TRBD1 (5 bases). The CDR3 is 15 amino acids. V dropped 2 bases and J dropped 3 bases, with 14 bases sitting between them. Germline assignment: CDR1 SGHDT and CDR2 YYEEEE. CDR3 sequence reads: CASSLTQLGDYGYTF. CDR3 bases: TGTGCCAGCAGCTTAACACAATTAGGGGACTATGGCTACACCTTC.

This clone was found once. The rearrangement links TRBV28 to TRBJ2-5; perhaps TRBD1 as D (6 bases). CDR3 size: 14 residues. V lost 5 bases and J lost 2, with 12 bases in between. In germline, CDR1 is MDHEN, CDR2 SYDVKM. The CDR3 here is CASSPTGNQETQYF. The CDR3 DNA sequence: TGTGCCAGCAGTCCTACAGGGAATCAAGAGACCCAGTACTTC.

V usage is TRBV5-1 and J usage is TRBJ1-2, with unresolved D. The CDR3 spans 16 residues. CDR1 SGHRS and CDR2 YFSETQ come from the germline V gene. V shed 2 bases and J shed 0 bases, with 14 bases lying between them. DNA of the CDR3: TGCGCCAGCAGCTTCGGATTTAGCCCAGCTAACTATGGCTACACCTTC. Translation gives CASSFGFSPANYGYTF.